This T cell receptor beta chain comes out of a study of blood T cell repertoires in COVID-19. Across the whole study: COVID-19 samples collected from the United States, Italy and Spain covered acute and convalescent phases. T cells, B-cell-depleted T cells, or PBMCs provided the cDNA or gDNA that served as material.

As processed by the authors: Estimated nucleated cell counts came from reference gene primer amplification. Sequencing used immunoSEQ multiplex PCR; TCRdb keeps in-frame clones, though not all of them. V and J calls and clone size are those listed in that table; D and trimming were worked out from the DNA. The profile shows roughly 190,000 clones, more than 80% of them singletons. CDR3 length: 14 amino acids. Germline loops: CDR1 SNHLY, CDR2 FYNNEI. V gave up 7 bases and J gave up 2 bases, with 15 bases separating them. There are a few counts of this clone. J is TRBJ2-7 and V is TRBV2; possible D gene TRBD1, 6 bases. The clonotype was recovered from a woman aged 55-75 years with acute or convalescent COVID-19. The source material was peripheral blood. CDR3 sequence (DNA): TGTGCCAGCATACCCCGACAGGCCACCTACGAGCAGTACTTC. Protein product: CASIPRQATYEQYF.